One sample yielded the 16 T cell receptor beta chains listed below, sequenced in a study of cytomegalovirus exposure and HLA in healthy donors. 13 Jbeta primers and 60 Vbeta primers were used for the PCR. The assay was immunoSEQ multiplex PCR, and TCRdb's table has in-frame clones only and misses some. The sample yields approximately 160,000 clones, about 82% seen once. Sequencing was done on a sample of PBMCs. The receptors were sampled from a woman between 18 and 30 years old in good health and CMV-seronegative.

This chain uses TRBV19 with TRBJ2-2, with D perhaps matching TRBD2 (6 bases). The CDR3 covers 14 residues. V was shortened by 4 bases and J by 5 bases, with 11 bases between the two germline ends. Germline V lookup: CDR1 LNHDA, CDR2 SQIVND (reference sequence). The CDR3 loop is CASSSWRGTGELFF. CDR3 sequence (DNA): TGTGCCAGTAGTAGCTGGCGGGGAACCGGGGAGCTGTTTTTT.

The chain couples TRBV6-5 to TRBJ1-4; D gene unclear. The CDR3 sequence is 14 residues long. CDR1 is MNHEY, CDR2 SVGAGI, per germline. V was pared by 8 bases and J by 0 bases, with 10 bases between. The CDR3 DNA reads TGTGCCAGCCGCCTGAGAGCAACTAATGAAAAACTGTTTTTT. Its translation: CASRLRATNEKLFF.

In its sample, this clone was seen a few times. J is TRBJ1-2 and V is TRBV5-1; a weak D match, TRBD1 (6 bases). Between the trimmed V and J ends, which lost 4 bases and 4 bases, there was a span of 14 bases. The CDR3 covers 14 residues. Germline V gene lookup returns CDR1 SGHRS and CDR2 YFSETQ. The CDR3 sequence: CASSGGTTLYGYTF. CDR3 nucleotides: TGCGCCAGCAGCGGTGGGACAACCCTCTATGGCTACACCTTC.

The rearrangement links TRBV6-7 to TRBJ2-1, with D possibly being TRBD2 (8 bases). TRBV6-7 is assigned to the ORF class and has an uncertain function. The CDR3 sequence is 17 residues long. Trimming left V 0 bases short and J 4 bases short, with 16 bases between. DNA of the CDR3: TGTGCCAGCAGTTACTCATTAGCGGGACAGCTTTACAATGAGCAGTTCTTC. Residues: CASSYSLAGQLYNEQFF.

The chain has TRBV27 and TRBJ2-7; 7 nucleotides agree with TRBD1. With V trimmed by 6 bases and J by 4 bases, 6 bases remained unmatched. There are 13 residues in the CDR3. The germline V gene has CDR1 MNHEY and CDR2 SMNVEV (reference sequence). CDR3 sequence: CASSPGTAYEQYF. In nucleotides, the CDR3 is TGTGCCAGCAGCCCCGGGACAGCGTACGAGCAGTACTTC.

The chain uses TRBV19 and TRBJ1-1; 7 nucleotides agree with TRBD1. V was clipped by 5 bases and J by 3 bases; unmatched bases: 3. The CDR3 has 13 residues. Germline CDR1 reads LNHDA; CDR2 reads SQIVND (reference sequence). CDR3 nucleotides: TGTGCCAGTAGTCCAACAGGGGACACTGAAGCTTTCTTT. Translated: CASSPTGDTEAFF.

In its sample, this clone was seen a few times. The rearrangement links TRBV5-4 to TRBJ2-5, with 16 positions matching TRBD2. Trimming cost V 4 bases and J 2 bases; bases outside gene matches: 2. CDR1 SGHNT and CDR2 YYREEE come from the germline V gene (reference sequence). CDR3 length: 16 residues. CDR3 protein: CASSGTSGRVQETQYF. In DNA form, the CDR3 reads TGTGCCAGCAGCGGGACTAGCGGGAGGGTTCAAGAGACCCAGTACTTC.

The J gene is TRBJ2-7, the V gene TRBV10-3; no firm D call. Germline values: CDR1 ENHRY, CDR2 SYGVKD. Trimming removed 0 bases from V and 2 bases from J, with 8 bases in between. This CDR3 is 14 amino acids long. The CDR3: CAISESQWPYEQYF. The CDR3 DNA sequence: TGTGCCATCAGTGAGTCGCAGTGGCCCTACGAGCAGTACTTC.

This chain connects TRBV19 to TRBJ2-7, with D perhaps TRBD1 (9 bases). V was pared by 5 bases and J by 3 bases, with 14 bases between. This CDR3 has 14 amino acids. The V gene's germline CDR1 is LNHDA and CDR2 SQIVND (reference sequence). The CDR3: CASSVAGQGYEQYF. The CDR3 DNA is TGTGCCAGTAGTGTAGCGGGACAGGGCTACGAGCAGTACTTC.

The CDR3 bases are TGTGCCAGCAGAGGGACAGGGCCCTATGGCTACACCTTC. Translating it yields CASRGTGPYGYTF. The genes are TRBV2 and TRBJ1-2; 9 nucleotides match TRBD1. The CDR3 is made up of 13 amino acids. With V trimmed by 6 bases and J by 4 bases, 3 bases remained unmatched. Germline lookup yields CDR1 SNHLY and CDR2 FYNNEI.

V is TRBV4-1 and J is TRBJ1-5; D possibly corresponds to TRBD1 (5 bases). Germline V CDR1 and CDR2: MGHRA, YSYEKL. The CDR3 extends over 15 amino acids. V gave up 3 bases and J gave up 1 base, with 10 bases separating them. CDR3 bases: TGCGCCAGCAGCCACTCACAGGCGAGCAATCAGCCCCAGCATTTT. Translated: CASSHSQASNQPQHF.

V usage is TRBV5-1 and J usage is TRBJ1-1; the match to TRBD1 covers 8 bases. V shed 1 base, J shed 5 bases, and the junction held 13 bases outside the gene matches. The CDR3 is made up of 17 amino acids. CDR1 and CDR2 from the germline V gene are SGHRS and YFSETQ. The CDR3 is CASSLIRGPLKNTEAFF. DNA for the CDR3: TGCGCCAGCAGCTTGATCAGGGGGCCCCTTAAAAATACTGAAGCTTTCTTT.

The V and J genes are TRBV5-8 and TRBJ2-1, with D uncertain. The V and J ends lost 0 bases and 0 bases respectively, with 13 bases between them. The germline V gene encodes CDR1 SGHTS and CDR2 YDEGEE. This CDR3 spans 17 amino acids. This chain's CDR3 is CASSLVLDILSYNEQFF. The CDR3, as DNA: TGTGCCAGCAGCTTGGTCCTTGACATCCTCTCCTACAATGAGCAGTTCTTC.

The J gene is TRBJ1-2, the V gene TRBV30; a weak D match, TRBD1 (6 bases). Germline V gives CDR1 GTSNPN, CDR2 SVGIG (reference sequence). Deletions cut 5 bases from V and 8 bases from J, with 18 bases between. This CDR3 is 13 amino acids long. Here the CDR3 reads CAWARNRETGYTF. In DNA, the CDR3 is TGTGCCTGGGCACGAAACAGGGAAACAGGCTACACCTTC. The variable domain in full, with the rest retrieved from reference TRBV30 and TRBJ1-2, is SQTIHQWPATLVQPVGSPLSLECTVEGTSNPNLYWYRQAAGRGLQLLFYSVGIGQISSEVPQNLSASRPQDRQFILSSKKLLLSDSGFYLCAWARNRETGYTFGSGTRLTVV.

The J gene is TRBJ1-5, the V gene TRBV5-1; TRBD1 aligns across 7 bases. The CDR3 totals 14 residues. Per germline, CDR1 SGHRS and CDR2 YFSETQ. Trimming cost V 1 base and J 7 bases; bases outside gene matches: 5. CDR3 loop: CASSLIAGGQPQHF. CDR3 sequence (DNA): TGCGCCAGCAGCTTGATAGCAGGGGGGCAGCCCCAGCATTTT.

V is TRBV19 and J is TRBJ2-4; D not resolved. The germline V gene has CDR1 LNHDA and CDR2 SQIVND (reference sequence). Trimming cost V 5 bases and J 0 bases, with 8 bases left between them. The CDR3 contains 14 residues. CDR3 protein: CASSAQAAKNIQYF. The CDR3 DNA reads TGTGCCAGTAGTGCCCAAGCAGCCAAAAACATTCAGTACTTC.